This T cell receptor beta chain was profiled in a study of blood T cell repertoires in COVID-19. Study overall: Sites in the United States, Italy and Spain provided acute and convalescent COVID-19 samples. Sources were T cells, B-cell-depleted T cells, or PBMCs; the material itself was cDNA or gDNA.

Original methodology: From reference gene primer amplification, estimates of nucleated cell counts were derived. The protocol was immunoSEQ multiplex PCR, while the TCRdb copy is restricted to in-frame clones and leaves out a portion. The DNA gave D and trimming, while V, J and clone size come from that table. This sample has under 200,000 clones, with approximately 79% found just once. Trimming shortened V by 4 bases and J by 0 bases, and 10 bases separated the two germline ends. The CDR3 has 15 residues. From germline, CDR1 is MRHNA and CDR2 SNTAGT. The clonotype originates from a man aged 25 to 40 with active or convalescent COVID-19. The sequenced sample was peripheral blood. The chain recombines TRBV6-4 with TRBJ2-1, with D maybe TRBD2 (6 bases). The CDR3 DNA follows: TGTGCCAGCAGTGCCCGACTAGGCTCCTACAATGAGCAGTTCTTC. It specifies CASSARLGSYNEQFF.